This passage covers 17 T cell receptor beta chains from one sample sequenced in a study of T-cell memory formation after mild COVID-19. TCRdb reanalysed the 5' RACE reads using MiXCR and keeps one entry per CDR3 protein. The sample contains 350,000 or so distinct CDR3 sequences, around a fifth of which appear only once. The sample was PBMCs or a T cell subset sorted from them (not recorded which). These receptors originate from a young man who had mild COVID-19 (a few samples of this study predate the infection). Cell type and time point are not known.

This chain connects TRBV5-1 to TRBJ2-7, with D possibly being TRBD2 (7 bases). V was shortened by 4 bases and J by 2 bases, with 19 bases between the two germline ends. The CDR3 sequence is 16 residues long. CDR1 and CDR2 from the germline V gene are SGHRS and YFSETQ. CDR3 in DNA: TGCGCCAGCAGCCACCCCTTGGGGGGGCGTACCTACGAGCAGTACTTC. It encodes CASSHPLGGRTYEQYF.

The chain uses TRBV12-3 or TRBV12-4 and TRBJ2-3, with 9 bases fitting TRBD2. V shed 2 bases and J 0 bases; nucleotides not matched to a gene: 3. This CDR3 is 16 amino acids long. CDR3 sequence: CASSLSSGASTDTQYF. CDR3 sequence (DNA): TGTGCCAGCAGTTTATCTAGCGGGGCTAGCACAGATACGCAGTATTTT.

This clonotype has more than one count but fewer than ten. The J gene is TRBJ2-1, the V gene TRBV7-9, with D possibly TRBD1 on 6 matching bases. CDR3 length: 12 residues. Germline CDR1 and CDR2: SEHNR and FQNEAQ (reference sequence). The V and J ends lost 5 bases and 5 bases respectively, with 7 bases between them. CDR3 nucleotides: TGTGCCAGCAGCAGGGACAACAATGAGCAGTTCTTC. Protein sequence: CASSRDNNEQFF.

This sequence joins TRBV7-9 and TRBJ1-6; possible D gene TRBD1, 5 bases. Deletions cut 5 bases from V and 6 bases from J, with 11 bases between. The CDR3 runs to 14 residues. Germline V gives CDR1 SEHNR, CDR2 FQNEAQ (reference sequence). Written as DNA, the CDR3 is TGTGCCAGCAGCCCTCAGGGTCCTAATTCACCCCTCCACTTT. It translates to CASSPQGPNSPLHF.

This clonotype was observed a handful of times. This sequence joins TRBV5-1 and TRBJ1-6, with D possibly matching TRBD1 (5 bases). Trimming took off 6 bases at V and 6 bases at J, with 16 bases between the two ends. Germline-derived CDR1 and CDR2 are SGHRS and YFSETQ. The CDR3 sequence is 15 residues long. CDR3 in amino acids: CASTLRDPSNSPLHF. CDR3 in DNA: TGCGCCAGCACCCTCCGGGACCCCTCTAATTCACCCCTCCACTTT.

The chain has TRBV5-1 and TRBJ1-5, with D tentatively TRBD1 (6 bases). The CDR3 loop spans 15 amino acids. CDR1 and CDR2 (germline): SGHRS, YFSETQ. Between the trimmed V and J ends, which lost 4 bases and 4 bases, there was a span of 15 bases. The chain's CDR3 is CASSRAPGQNQPQHF. In DNA form, the CDR3 reads TGCGCCAGCAGCCGTGCGCCGGGACAAAATCAGCCCCAGCATTTT.

J is TRBJ1-2 and V is TRBV7-9, with D maybe TRBD1 (5 bases). The CDR3 totals 15 residues. V was cut by 2 bases and J by 3 bases, with 13 bases left in between. CDR1 and CDR2 from the germline V gene are SEHNR and FQNEAQ (reference sequence). The CDR3 DNA is TGTGCCAGCAGCTTACTAACGTCAGGGTACTATGGCTACACCTTC. Translating it yields CASSLLTSGYYGYTF.

This clonotype came up many times. The rearrangement links TRBV7-2 to TRBJ1-1; unclear D gene. Germline lookup yields CDR1 SGHTA and CDR2 FQGNSA. This CDR3 comprises 16 residues. The V gene lost 3 bases and the J gene lost 3 bases, with 17 bases spanning the gap. The CDR3 reads CASSLTVGRMHTEAFF. The CDR3 nucleotides read TGTGCCAGCAGCTTGACGGTAGGGAGAATGCACACTGAAGCTTTCTTT.

CDR3: CASSLGTPGGTEAFF. Written as DNA, the CDR3 is TGTGCCAGCAGTTTAGGCACCCCTGGTGGGACTGAAGCTTTCTTT. This chain joins TRBV12-3 or TRBV12-4 and TRBJ1-1; D gene ambiguous. Trimming left V 1 base short and J 5 bases short, with 14 bases between. CDR3 size: 15 residues.

The chain is built from TRBV18 and TRBJ2-7; D perhaps matches TRBD2 (5 bases). CDR3 length: 15 amino acids. Trimming removed 3 bases from V and 6 bases from J, with 18 bases in between. Germline V gene data show CDR1 as KGHSH and CDR2 as LQKENI. CDR3 in amino acids: CASSPGAGGRSEQYF. In DNA, the CDR3 is TGTGCCAGCTCACCGGGAGCAGGAGGCCGGTCCGAGCAGTACTTC.

The chain employs TRBV20-1 and TRBJ1-6, with 8 bases aligning to TRBD1. The V gene end was trimmed by 6 bases and the J gene end by 10 bases; junction bases not matched to a gene: 20. CDR3 length: 17 residues. CDR1 is DFQATT, CDR2 SNEGSKA, per germline (reference sequence). In DNA, the CDR3 is TGCAGTGCCAGAAGACAGGGGCTTCGCGTTGGAGGGTCACCCCTCCACTTT. Translated, it gives CSARRQGLRVGGSPLHF.

This clonotype was seen a handful of times. The rearrangement joins TRBV29-1 to TRBJ2-1; a weak D match, TRBD1 (6 bases). Germline CDR1 is SQVTM and CDR2 is ANQGSEA. The CDR3 is 11 amino acids. V lost 7 bases to trimming and J lost 6 bases, with 10 bases between them. The CDR3 spells CSGGPGNEQFF. The CDR3 DNA reads TGCAGCGGGGGGCCGGGCAATGAGCAGTTCTTC.

This clonotype was recorded a few times. The V and J genes are TRBV2 and TRBJ2-3; TRBD2 is a possible D gene (5 bases). There are 15 residues in the CDR3. V was trimmed by 1 base and J by 0 bases, leaving 8 bases between them. CDR1 and CDR2 from the germline V gene are SNHLY and FYNNEI. CDR3 DNA: TGTGCCAGCAGTGAAGGGACGGGGAGCACAGATACGCAGTATTTT. Its protein is CASSEGTGSTDTQYF.

The chain employs TRBV7-6 and TRBJ1-2, with a possible D match to TRBD1 (6 bases). The CDR3 covers 13 residues. Between the trimmed V and J ends, which lost 8 bases and 7 bases, there was a span of 17 bases. In germline, CDR1 is SGHVS, CDR2 FNYEAQ. In DNA form, the CDR3 reads TGTGCCAGCGGAGACCCAGGGGTTAGTGGCTACACCTTC. Translation: CASGDPGVSGYTF. The full variable domain, rest sourced from reference TRBV7-6 and TRBJ1-2, is GAGVSQSPRYKVTKRGQDVALRCDPISGHVSLYWYRQALGQGPEFLTYFNYEAQQDKSGLPNDRFSAERPEGSISTLTIQRTEQRDSAMYRCASGDPGVSGYTFGSGTRLTVV.

This clonotype appeared a few times. This chain joins TRBV2 and TRBJ2-2; no clear D. Germline-derived CDR1 and CDR2 are SNHLY and FYNNEI. The CDR3 contains 16 residues. V gave up 6 bases and J gave up 3 bases, with 17 bases separating them. CDR3 DNA: TGTGCCAGCAGCGCAAGCTCGGTCGCCCACACCGGGGAGCTGTTTTTT. This translates into CASSASSVAHTGELFF.

V is TRBV18 and J is TRBJ2-3; unclear D gene. The ends were cut back, 1 base at V and 4 bases at J, with 6 bases in the middle. This CDR3 region has 13 residues. Germline CDR1 is KGHSH and CDR2 is LQKENI. The chain's CDR3 is CASSPRPPDTQYF. The CDR3 coding sequence is TGTGCCAGCTCACCACGCCCGCCAGATACGCAGTATTTT.

This clonotype was detected only a few times. The chain joins TRBV20-1 to TRBJ2-3, with a possible D match to TRBD2 (6 bases). The CDR3 runs 16 residues. Trimming shortened V by 4 bases and J by 1 base, and 18 bases separated the two germline ends. Germline V lookup: CDR1 DFQATT, CDR2 SNEGSKA (reference sequence). The CDR3 sequence is CSANRPLGGGTDTQYF. CDR3 sequence (DNA): TGCAGTGCTAATCGTCCCCTTGGCGGGGGCACAGATACGCAGTATTTT.